The 9 T cell receptor beta chains below were found in one sample sequenced in a study of cytomegalovirus exposure and HLA in healthy donors. A multiplex PCR was run with 60 Vbeta primers and 13 Jbeta primers. Generated by immunoSEQ multiplex PCR, the TCRdb table keeps only in-frame clones and is missing some. The data contain about 210,000 clones, about three quarters of them singletons. The sequenced sample consisted of PBMCs. These receptor sequences come from a male donor in good health and CMV-seronegative.

The chain employs TRBV6-6 and TRBJ2-3; 10 nucleotides line up with TRBD2. Germline V gives CDR1 MNHNY, CDR2 SVGAGI (reference sequence). The junction had 9 bases not matched to a gene; V was cut back by 7 bases and J by 2 bases. The CDR3 is 16 residues long. This chain's CDR3 is CASTSLSGGTTDTQYF. The CDR3 DNA sequence: TGTGCCAGCACCTCCCTTAGCGGGGGGACCACAGATACGCAGTATTTT.

CDR3 in DNA: TGTGCCAGTAGTAGACAGGACGGAAGCAATCAGCCCCAGCATTTT. Translated: CASSRQDGSNQPQHF. This rearrangement joins TRBV19 to TRBJ1-5; possibly TRBD1 for D (6 bases). V was clipped by 4 bases and J by 1 base, with 11 bases between them. The length of the CDR3 is 15 residues. The V gene's germline CDR1 is LNHDA and CDR2 SQIVND (reference sequence). Looking up the rest from reference TRBV19 and TRBJ1-5 gives the full variable domain: DGGITQSPKYLFRKEGQNVTLSCEQNLNHDAMYWYRQDPGQGLRLIYYSQIVNDFQKGDIAEGYSVSREKKESFPLTVTSAQKNPTAFYLCASSRQDGSNQPQHFGDGTRLSIL.

The rearrangement joins TRBV7-9 to TRBJ1-2; D remains ambiguous. The ends were cut back, 1 base at V and 8 bases at J, with 14 bases in the middle. Germline CDR1 is SEHNR and CDR2 is FQNEAQ (reference sequence). This CDR3 is 14 amino acids long. The CDR3 bases are TGTGCCAGCAGCTTAGGGGGAGCCGACGGGGGCTACACCTTC. As protein: CASSLGGADGGYTF.

CDR3 amino acids: CASTPRGSSYEQYF. The CDR3 bases are TGTGCCAGTACCCCAAGGGGGAGCTCCTACGAGCAGTACTTC. The V and J genes are TRBV19 and TRBJ2-7; tentative D call: TRBD1 (6 bases). This CDR3 contains 14 residues. Germline V gene lookup returns CDR1 LNHDA and CDR2 SQIVND (reference sequence). V gave up 7 bases and J gave up 0 bases, with 13 bases separating them.

The chain couples TRBV5-1 to TRBJ1-2; 10 positions agree with TRBD1. The CDR3 extends over 13 amino acids. CDR1 is SGHRS and CDR2 is YFSETQ in the germline V gene. The V segment lost 5 bases and the J segment 7 bases; nucleotides outside the gene matches: 5. Here the CDR3 reads CASRGQGVSGYTF. CDR3 sequence (DNA): TGCGCCAGCAGAGGACAGGGGGTCAGTGGCTACACCTTC.

The V call is TRBV5-6, the J call TRBJ1-2; 8 bases map to TRBD1. The CDR3 is 13 residues long. The V segment lost 3 bases and the J segment 9 bases; nucleotides outside the gene matches: 7. From germline, CDR1 is SGHDT and CDR2 YYEEEE. CDR3 region: CASSSDRGSSYTF. CDR3 bases: TGTGCCAGCAGCTCAGACAGGGGTTCTAGCTACACCTTC.

This clone was seen a single time. This rearrangement joins TRBV28 to TRBJ2-5; D may be TRBD2 (6 bases). CDR1 MDHEN and CDR2 SYDVKM come from the germline V gene. V lost 2 bases, J lost 0 bases, and 10 bases lay in between. The CDR3 is made up of 15 amino acids. DNA for the CDR3: TGTGCCAGCAGTTTAACACTAGCCTACCAAGAGACCCAGTACTTC. Translating it yields CASSLTLAYQETQYF.

This rearrangement joins TRBV9 to TRBJ2-3, with 15 bases identical to TRBD2. Trimming took 3 bases from V and 5 from J; bases not matched to a gene: 4. Per germline, CDR1 SGDLS and CDR2 YYNGEE. The CDR3 has 16 residues. For the CDR3, the DNA is TGTGCCAGCAGCGCGGCGGGACTAGCGGGAGGAGATACGCAGTATTTT. Translating it yields CASSAAGLAGGDTQYF.

This chain uses TRBV4-2 with TRBJ2-7, with D possibly being TRBD2 (6 bases). CDR1 and CDR2 (germline): LGHNA, YNFKEQ. The length of the CDR3 is 15 residues. V shed 1 base and J shed 2 bases, with 12 bases lying between them. CDR3 residues: CASSQVGTGTYEQYF. CDR3 DNA sequence: TGTGCCAGCAGCCAAGTTGGGACTGGAACCTACGAGCAGTACTTC.